These 28 T cell receptor beta chains were sequenced from one sample in a study of blood T cells in healthy people across ages. Through a sample-barcoded 5' primer and a J-beta primer mix, a second PCR was run for about 7 to 12 cycles. One entry per CDR3 protein, called by TCRdb with MiXCR from the 5' RACE reads. Of about 1,800,000 distinct CDR3 sequences in the sample, over 25% were seen once. The sequenced sample consisted of blood. Receptors originate from a woman under 40 in good health.

This clonotype was detected a few times. V and J are TRBV7-9 and TRBJ2-7; 7 bases agree with TRBD2. CDR3 size: 13 residues. The germline V gene has CDR1 SEHNR and CDR2 FQNEAQ (reference sequence). J lost 2 bases, V lost 7 bases, and 5 bases had no gene match. CDR3 in DNA: TGTGCCAGCACCCAACTAGCGCCCTACGAGCAGTACTTC. Its protein is CASTQLAPYEQYF.

This clonotype was found many times. One end of the junction fails to match germline, which may point to a read error. This chain uses TRBV5-1 with TRBJ2-7; no clear D gene. The CDR3 is 13 residues long. Germline-derived CDR1 and CDR2 are SGHRS and YFSETQ. CDR3 coding DNA: TGTGCCAGCAGTTTGTGGGCGAGCTACGAGCAGTACTTC. Its translation is CASSLWASYEQYF. Full variable domain (rest looked up from reference TRBV5-1 and TRBJ2-7): KAGVTQTPRYLIKTRGQQVTLSCSPISGHRSVSWYQQTPGQGLQFLFEYFSETQRNKGNFPGRFSGRQFSNSRSEMNVSTLELGDSALYLCASSLWASYEQYFGPGTRLTVT.

V is TRBV7-8 and J is TRBJ2-2; TRBD2 matches at 8 bases. J gave up 7 bases and V 5 bases, and 9 bases lay outside the gene matches. From germline, CDR1 is SGHVS and CDR2 FQNEAQ. The CDR3 extends over 15 amino acids. The CDR3 DNA follows: TGTGCCAGCAGCGCTCTAGCGAGCGGGGGCGGGGAGCTGTTTTTT. This codes for CASSALASGGGELFF.

In its sample, this clonotype was seen a few times. V and J are TRBV29-1 and TRBJ1-4; D not certain. This CDR3 region has 15 residues. Looked up from germline, CDR1 is SQVTM and CDR2 is ANQGSEA. Trimming removed 5 bases at V and 3 bases at J, with 16 bases between. CDR3 bases: TGCAGCGTTAGGACGGGGAGTAGGGCTAATGAAAAACTGTTTTTT. Protein product: CSVRTGSRANEKLFF. The full variable domain, with the rest looked up from reference TRBV29-1 and TRBJ1-4, is SAVISQKPSRDICQRGTSLTIQCQVDSQVTMMFWYRQQPGQSLTLIATANQGSEATYESGFVIDKFPISRPNLTFSTLTVSNMSPEDSSIYLCSVRTGSRANEKLFFGSGTQLSVL.

The chain recombines TRBV6-5 with TRBJ2-3; D gene uncertain. The V and J ends lost 3 bases and 3 bases respectively, with 10 bases between them. This CDR3 contains 14 residues. Germline loops: CDR1 MNHEY, CDR2 SVGAGI. CDR3 amino acids: CASSYDRATDTQYF. The CDR3 coding sequence is TGTGCCAGCAGTTATGACCGAGCAACAGATACGCAGTATTTT.

This clonotype was picked up many times. This chain connects TRBV6-1 to TRBJ2-7, with a weak D call TRBD1 (5 bases). V shed 6 bases and J shed 0 bases, with 12 bases lying between them. Germline assignment: CDR1 MNHNS and CDR2 SASEGT. CDR3 length: 14 amino acids. The CDR3 DNA reads as TGTGCCAGCAGATCAGGGTACTCCTCCTACGAGCAGTACTTC. Translation gives CASRSGYSSYEQYF.

This clonotype was recorded many times. The CDR3 DNA is TGTGCCAGCAGCGCTAGTAGGGACAGGGGATACGAGCAGTACTTC. Its translation: CASSASRDRGYEQYF. The genes are TRBV9 and TRBJ2-7; 10 positions agree with TRBD1. Germline V gene data show CDR1 as SGDLS and CDR2 as YYNGEE. The CDR3 is 15 residues long. With V trimmed by 3 bases and J by 4 bases, 7 bases remained unmatched.

J is TRBJ2-2 and V is TRBV9; the D is unclear. CDR1 and CDR2 (germline): SGDLS, YYNGEE. This CDR3 spans 12 amino acids. Trimming left V 2 bases short and J 7 bases short, with 6 bases between. In DNA form, the CDR3 reads TGTGCCAGCAGCGTTGACGGCGGGGAGCTGTTTTTT. Its translation is CASSVDGGELFF.

This clonotype was found many times. This chain uses TRBV12-3 or TRBV12-4 with TRBJ2-1; D not resolved. Trimming cost V 3 bases and J 2 bases, with 8 bases left between them. CDR3 length: 14 residues. For the CDR3, the DNA is TGTGCCAGCAGTTTCGCTACCCCCTACAATGAGCAGTTCTTC. Translating gives CASSFATPYNEQFF.

V is TRBV7-2 and J is TRBJ1-2; no clear D gene. The CDR3 is 13 residues long. Germline CDR1 is SGHTA and CDR2 is FQGNSA. V was trimmed by 2 bases and J by 6 bases, leaving 10 bases between them. The CDR3 nucleotides read TGTGCCAGCAGCTTATACCGGCAGGATGGCTACACCTTC. Its protein product is CASSLYRQDGYTF. The whole variable domain, remainder taken from reference TRBV7-2 and TRBJ1-2, is GAGVSQSPSNKVTEKGKDVELRCDPISGHTALYWYRQSLGQGLEFLIYFQGNSAPDKSGLPSDRFSAERTGGSVSTLTIQRTQQEDSAVYLCASSLYRQDGYTFGSGTRLTVV.

The chain employs TRBV14 and TRBJ1-1; a weak D match, TRBD1 (5 bases). The CDR3 is 15 residues long. CDR1 and CDR2 from the germline V gene are SGHDN and FVKESK. Trimming took off 0 bases at V and 1 base at J, with 9 bases between the two ends. This chain's CDR3 is CASSQDYGGNTEAFF. CDR3 DNA sequence: TGTGCCAGCAGCCAAGATTACGGGGGGAACACTGAAGCTTTCTTT.

This clonotype has just a few counts. This chain joins TRBV29-1 and TRBJ1-5; D is unclear. The ends were cut back, 1 base at V and 6 bases at J, with 7 bases in the middle. This CDR3 has 12 amino acids. Germline V gives CDR1 SQVTM, CDR2 ANQGSEA. The CDR3 is CSVEGEGQPQHF. The CDR3 coding sequence is TGCAGCGTTGAAGGGGAAGGTCAGCCCCAGCATTTT.

This chain links TRBV21-1 with TRBJ2-1; the table's TRBD1 call for D was not verified on the DNA. TRBV21-1 is marked as a pseudogene. The CDR3 is 14 amino acids. The CDR3 loop reads CASSKKGQSNEQFF. Written as DNA, the CDR3 is TGTGCCAGCAGCAAAAAGGGACAGAGCAATGAGCAGTTCTTC.

In its sample, this clonotype was seen many times. The rearrangement uses TRBV2 and TRBJ2-4; D might be TRBD2 (6 bases). V was pared by 4 bases and J by 1 base, with 11 bases between. CDR3 length: 15 amino acids. CDR1 and CDR2 from the germline V gene are SNHLY and FYNNEI. The CDR3 DNA sequence: TGTGCCAGCAGTGGACAGAGCGGGGCCAAAAACATTCAGTACTTC. It translates to CASSGQSGAKNIQYF.

This chain links TRBV7-2 with TRBJ2-2; D uncertain. The CDR3 is 11 amino acids. Between the trimmed V and J ends, which lost 6 bases and 7 bases, there was a span of 6 bases. Germline V lookup: CDR1 SGHTA, CDR2 FQGNSA. In nucleotides, the CDR3 is TGTGCCAGCAGGCCGCTCGGGGAGCTGTTTTTT. This sequence encodes CASRPLGELFF.

In the case of this clonotype: The conserved phenylalanine or tryptophan normally closing the CDR3 is absent here, so this likely arose from a read error. CDR3: CASSLNAGDTQYL. In nucleotides, the CDR3 is TGTGCCAGCAGCCTGAATGCCGGAGATACGCAGTATTTG. The chain is built from TRBV7-2 and TRBJ2-3; D is uncertain. V dropped 5 bases and J dropped 5 bases, with 11 bases sitting between them. Germline CDR1 is SGHTA and CDR2 is FQGNSA. This CDR3 comprises 13 residues.

The chain uses TRBV14 and TRBJ2-5; TRBD2 matches 11 bases. V was clipped by 6 bases and J by 11 bases; unmatched bases: 17. Germline CDR1 is SGHDN and CDR2 is FVKESK. The CDR3 is 16 amino acids. CDR3 DNA sequence: TGTGCCAGCAGTCTTACTACTAGCGGGGGCTACAATGAGCAGTACTTC. Protein: CASSLTTSGGYNEQYF.

About this clonotype: One junction end disagrees with the germline gene, perhaps due to a read error. This chain's CDR3 is CASSLEGAGNRPQHF. In DNA, the CDR3 is TGCGCCAGCAGCTTGGAAGGGGCGGGCAATCGGCCCCAGCATTTT. The rearrangement links TRBV5-1 to TRBJ1-5; D is possibly TRBD1 (5 bases). The CDR3 is 15 amino acids. The germline V gene has CDR1 SGHRS and CDR2 YFSETQ.

This clonotype was recorded a few times. The genes are TRBV11-2 and TRBJ1-1; the match to TRBD1 covers 8 bases. Germline V CDR1 and CDR2: SGHAT, FQNNGV. V lost 5 bases to trimming and J lost 1 base; unmatched junction nucleotides: 3. The CDR3 has 14 residues. CDR3 region: CASSVTGGNTEAFF. In nucleotides, the CDR3 is TGTGCCAGCAGCGTCACAGGGGGGAACACTGAAGCTTTCTTT. The whole variable domain, filled in from reference TRBV11-2 and TRBJ1-1, reads EAGVAQSPRYKIIEKRQSVAFWCNPISGHATLYWYQQILGQGPKLLIQFQNNGVVDDSQLPKDRFSAERLKGVDSTLKIQPAKLEDSAVYLCASSVTGGNTEAFFGQGTRLTVV.

This clonotype has a handful of counts. V gene TRBV4-1 combines with J gene TRBJ2-7; D is ambiguous. The CDR3 loop spans 14 amino acids. Germline CDR1 and CDR2: MGHRA and YSYEKL. With 1 base removed from V and 0 bases from J, the gap between germline ends came to 7 bases. The CDR3, as DNA: TGCGCCAGCAGCCAAGCGACCAGCTCCTACGAGCAGTACTTC. Its translation: CASSQATSSYEQYF.

This clonotype came up a few times. The chain couples TRBV7-2 to TRBJ2-2; no clear D gene. Germline CDR1 SGHTA, CDR2 FQGNSA. The CDR3 spans 14 residues. Trimming left V 5 bases short and J 2 bases short, with 9 bases between. CDR3 loop: CASSATTNTGELFF. In DNA form, the CDR3 reads TGTGCCAGCAGCGCTACTACTAACACCGGGGAGCTGTTTTTT.

In its sample, this clonotype was seen a few times. The chain recombines TRBV29-1 with TRBJ1-2; 7 bases fit TRBD1. The trim removed 5 bases at V and 2 bases at J, leaving 14 bases unmatched. From germline, CDR1 is SQVTM and CDR2 ANQGSEA. CDR3 length equals 16 residues. The CDR3 coding sequence is TGCAGCGTTCAACAGGGGAAGGGGTATAAGAACTATGGCTACACCTTC. As protein: CSVQQGKGYKNYGYTF.

Regarding this clonotype: A much larger clone differs by one base, so this may be a read error. This rearrangement joins TRBV12-3 or TRBV12-4 to TRBJ1-4; D might be TRBD1 (5 bases). The CDR3 is made up of 14 amino acids. V was cut by 8 bases and J by 8 bases, with 18 bases left in between. CDR3 nucleotide sequence: TGTGCCAGCGCCCATCTCCAGGGAGGAGAAAAACTGTTTTTT. Its protein product is CASAHLQGGEKLFF.

The gene calls are TRBV4-2 and TRBJ2-2; 8 bases fit TRBD1. Trimming took 2 bases from V and 4 from J; bases not matched to a gene: 6. The length of the CDR3 is 16 residues. Germline V gene lookup returns CDR1 LGHNA and CDR2 YNFKEQ. The CDR3 nucleotides read TGTGCCAGCAGCCAACGGACAGGGCAGGGCACCGGGGAGCTGTTTTTT. Residues: CASSQRTGQGTGELFF.

The CDR3 is CSTPVGGRNNEQFF. In DNA, the CDR3 is TGCAGCACGCCTGTAGGCGGGAGAAACAATGAGCAGTTCTTC. The rearrangement joins TRBV29-1 to TRBJ2-1, with 7 bases identical to TRBD2. The germline CDR1 and CDR2 sequences are SQVTM and ANQGSEA. V was clipped by 8 bases and J by 5 bases; unmatched bases: 12. CDR3 length: 14 residues.

This clonotype was seen many times. The CDR3 region has the DNA TGTGCCAGCACCGTCCACACCCGACAGGTACCCATTCAGTACTTC. Residues: CASTVHTRQVPIQYF. The chain employs TRBV5-5 and TRBJ2-4; weak D call: TRBD1 (6 bases). This CDR3 region has 15 residues. Germline values: CDR1 SGHKS, CDR2 YYEKEE (reference sequence). Trimming cost V 6 bases and J 9 bases, with 22 bases left between them.

This clonotype came up many times. A much larger clone differs from this one at a single base, so this may be a read error. The chain is built from TRBV7-2 and TRBJ2-5; the D is unclear. Germline V CDR1 and CDR2: SGHTA, FQGNSA. CDR3 size: 12 residues. Trimming removed 1 base from V and 6 bases from J, with 6 bases in between. The CDR3 bases are TGTGCCAGCAGCTTAGTGGGAAAGACCCAGTACTTC. This gives the protein CASSLVGKTQYF. Complete variable domain (other parts from reference TRBV7-2 and TRBJ2-5): GAGVSQSPSNKVTEKGKDVELRCDPISGHTALYWYRQSLGQGLEFLIYFQGNSAPDKSGLPSDRFSAERTGGSVSTLTIQRTQQEDSAVYLCASSLVGKTQYFGPGTRLLVL.

With respect to this clonotype: The conserved final phenylalanine or tryptophan is absent from the CDR3, which likely points to a read error. The CDR3 DNA is TGCAGTGCTAGGAGTATGGGGGAGCAGTTCGTC. It translates to CSARSMGEQFV. The chain couples TRBV20-1 to TRBJ2-1, with D uncertain. The CDR3 spans 11 residues. Trimming cost V 3 bases and J 10 bases, with 10 bases left between them. Germline loops: CDR1 DFQATT, CDR2 SNEGSKA (reference sequence).